The rows below give T cell receptor beta chains drawn from one sample of a study of CD8+ T cells in alopecia areata. Clones were read by immunoSEQ multiplex PCR, and TCRdb kept only the in-frame ones, dropping some. The table shows under 200,000 clones, with just over 65% occurring only once. This specimen was CD4+ T cells sorted from blood, taken at week 4, from a patient treated with tofacitinib. The receptors were sampled from a human donor with alopecia areata. The CDR3 runs from the conserved cysteine through the conserved F or W. The order of the fields is clone size, D gene, V gene, J gene, CDR3 DNA, CDR3 protein. A D gene is named only where the DNA matches it firmly. Clone size is shown for a subset of rows, as once, few, many or a class of expanded clone.

>NA|TRBD1|TRBV30|TRBJ1-1
TGTGCCTGGTACCATCCGGGACAGGGGAACACTGAAGCTTTCTTT
CAWYHPGQGNTEAFF
>NA|NA|TRBV7-2|TRBJ2-5
TGTGCCAGCAGCCGCGAACCCTGGCCGGGGCGGAAAGAGACCCAGTACTTC
CASSREPWPGRKETQYF
>few|NA|TRBV30|TRBJ1-5
TGTGCCTGGAGTGTACGGGGAGGGATCTATCAGCCCCAGCATTTT
CAWSVRGGIYQPQHF
>NA|NA|TRBV2|TRBJ1-5
TGTGCCAGCCTGGGAAGGGATTCGCAGCATTTT
CASLGRDSQHF
>few|TRBD1|TRBV5-6|TRBJ1-6
TGTGCCAGCAGCCATGATCCGGGACAGCATAATTCACCCCTCCACTTT
CASSHDPGQHNSPLHF
>NA|NA|TRBV6-5|TRBJ2-5
TGTGCCAGCAGTTACGGCCAAGAGACCCAGTACTTC
CASSYGQETQYF
>NA|NA|TRBV30|TRBJ1-5
TGTGCCTGGGCCGTGGCCGATAATCAGCCCCAGCATTTT
CAWAVADNQPQHF
>few|NA|TRBV29-1|TRBJ2-5
TGCAGCTCAGGCCGAGGAGGAGAGACCCAGTACTTC
CSSGRGGETQYF
>NA|TRBD1|TRBV9|TRBJ2-5
TGTGCCAGCAGCGTGGGACAGCAAGAGACCCAGTACTTC
CASSVGQQETQYF
>NA|NA|TRBV29-1|TRBJ2-7
TGCAGCGTTGCACAGGGTTTCGACGAGCAGTACTTC
CSVAQGFDEQYF
>once|NA|TRBV2|TRBJ1-6
TGTGCCAGCATGATGGACTCCTCACCCCTCCACTTT
CASMMDSSPLHF
>NA|NA|TRBV25-1|TRBJ2-1
TGTGCCAGCGGGAGCTCCTACAATGAGCAGTTCTTC
CASGSSYNEQFF
>NA|NA|TRBV5-4|TRBJ2-1
TGTGCCAGCAGCTCGGGTACGGACAGAGAGAACAATGAGCAGTTCTTC
CASSSGTDRENNEQFF
>once|TRBD2|TRBV14|TRBJ2-5
TGTGCCAGCAGCCCAAAAGGACTAGCGGGGGAGACCCAGTACTTC
CASSPKGLAGETQYF
>NA|TRBD1|TRBV7-9|TRBJ1-2
TGTGCCAGCAGCTCGACAGGGAACTATGGCTACACCTTC
CASSSTGNYGYTF
>NA|NA|TRBV7-6|TRBJ2-2
TGTGCCAGCAGCTTGCTTGGACACGCGAACACCGGGGAGCTGTTTTTT
CASSLLGHANTGELFF
>NA|NA|TRBV29-1|TRBJ1-1
TGCAGCGTTACAGGGAAAGTCGGGACTGAAGCTTTCTTT
CSVTGKVGTEAFF
>NA|NA|TRBV2|TRBJ2-7
TGTGCCAGCAGTGAACAAGGGCCAGCCCTCGAGCAGTACTTC
CASSEQGPALEQYF
>NA|NA|TRBV6-5|TRBJ2-3
TGTGCCAGCAGTGGAACTCTCGAGCCCACAGATACGCAGTATTTT
CASSGTLEPTDTQYF
>NA|TRBD1|TRBV27|TRBJ1-1
TGTGCCACCTGGACAGGGGAAAACACTGAAGCTTTCTTT
CATWTGENTEAFF
>NA|TRBD2|TRBV6-5|TRBJ2-5
TGTGCCAGCAGTTATTTGCGGGGGGGCAGGGAGACCCAGTACTTC
CASSYLRGGRETQYF
>NA|NA|TRBV5-6|TRBJ2-5
TGTGCCAGCAGCTCGGTTGTGGGGGGTCAAGAGACCCAGTACTTC
CASSSVVGGQETQYF
>NA|TRBD2|TRBV30|TRBJ2-2
TGTGCCTGGAGTGTTGGCGGGGGGTTCGCCGGGGAGCTGTTTTTT
CAWSVGGGFAGELFF
>once|NA|TRBV7-3|TRBJ2-7
TGTGCCAGCAGCTTATCCCCCTGGGATCGCGAGCAGTACTTC
CASSLSPWDREQYF
>NA|TRBD1|TRBV29-1|TRBJ1-3
TGCAGCGTTACCGGTAGGGGGACAGAAACCATATATTTT
CSVTGRGTETIYF
>few|NA|TRBV27|TRBJ1-2
TGTGCCAGCAGTCCGGACAACAGGGTTGGCTACACCTTC
CASSPDNRVGYTF
>NA|NA|TRBV29-1|TRBJ2-5
TGCAGCGTGGACCCTCGGGCTGGGGAGACCCAGTACTTC
CSVDPRAGETQYF
>NA|NA|TRBV29-1|TRBJ2-7
TGCAGCGTTGTGACCCCCCCCTACGAGCAGTACTTC
CSVVTPPYEQYF
>once|TRBD1|TRBV4-3|TRBJ1-2
TGCGCCAGCAGCCGAAACAGGGGGCGAGGCTACACCTTC
CASSRNRGRGYTF
>NA|NA|TRBV6-1|TRBJ1-2
TGTGCCAGCAGTGAAGCGGCACAGGGTCCTGGCTACACCTTC
CASSEAAQGPGYTF
>NA|TRBD1|TRBV6-6|TRBJ1-1
TGTGCCAGCAGACCGGGACAGTCTGAAGCTTTCTTT
CASRPGQSEAFF
>NA|TRBD1|TRBV29-1|TRBJ2-5
TGCAGCGTTGGACAGGGGAAAGAGACCCAGTACTTC
CSVGQGKETQYF
>NA|TRBD1|TRBV30|TRBJ1-5
TGTGCCTGGAGTCCAGACAGGGCTTATCAGCCCCAGCATTTT
CAWSPDRAYQPQHF
>NA|NA|TRBV29-1|TRBJ1-1
TGCAGCGTTGAAAGACTTCTCCGCGAAGCTTTCTTT
CSVERLLREAFF
>few|NA|TRBV6-5|TRBJ2-4
TGTGCCAGCACCGGGACCGAAAAACAGGTTCAGTACTTC
CASTGTEKQVQYF
>NA|NA|TRBV18|TRBJ1-1
TGTGCCAGCTCACCACCGAACAGGGCCACTGAAGCTTTCTTT
CASSPPNRATEAFF
>NA|TRBD1|TRBV5-1|TRBJ2-2
TGCGCCAGCAGCTTGGTGGACAGGGCCACCGGGGAGCTGTTTTTT
CASSLVDRATGELFF
>NA|TRBD2|TRBV6-6|TRBJ2-1
TGTGCCAGCAGTTCGGCTAGCGGGGGTCGAGACAATGAGCAGTTCTTC
CASSSASGGRDNEQFF
>few|TRBD2|TRBV5-1|TRBJ2-5
TGCGCCAGCAGCCCAGGACTAGCGGGGGGACAAGAGACCCAGTACTTC
CASSPGLAGGQETQYF